Below are 5 T cell receptor beta chains sequenced from a single sample in a study of PD-1 blockade in classical Hodgkin lymphoma. Described time point: newly diagnosed, previously untreated cHL patient sample. Method: immunoSEQ multiplex PCR; TCRdb's copy keeps in-frame clones and lacks some. The sample yields 17,000 or so clones, roughly 87% seen once. The specimen was peripheral blood mononuclear cells (PBMCs). The receptor set was obtained from a human donor with classical Hodgkin lymphoma.

The chain employs TRBV2 and TRBJ1-1, with a weak D call TRBD1 (6 bases). The CDR3 totals 14 residues. V lost 5 bases and J 3 bases, leaving 13 bases between the germline ends. The germline CDR1 and CDR2 sequences are SNHLY and FYNNEI. The CDR3 DNA reads as TGTGCCAGCAGTTCAGGGGTAGGGCACACTGAAGCTTTCTTT. Translated, it gives CASSSGVGHTEAFF.

The chain has TRBV9 and TRBJ1-1, with 12 bases identical to TRBD1. The CDR3 is 14 residues long. Per germline, CDR1 SGDLS and CDR2 YYNGEE. Losses at the gene ends were 3 bases for V and 11 bases for J; bases not matched to a gene: 8. CDR3 sequence reads: CASSAGTGGGRAFF. The CDR3 bases are TGTGCCAGCAGCGCAGGGACAGGGGGCGGACGGGCTTTCTTT.

The chain joins TRBV6-1 to TRBJ2-3; D possibly corresponds to TRBD1 (6 bases). The V gene lost 10 bases and the J gene lost 2 bases, with 16 bases spanning the gap. The germline V gene has CDR1 MNHNS and CDR2 SASEGT. This CDR3 is built from 14 residues. Here the CDR3 DNA reads TGTGCCACCGTTAAACCAGGGGTCACAGATACGCAGTATTTT. Translation gives CATVKPGVTDTQYF.

This clone was seen more than once but under ten times. The rearrangement joins TRBV12-5 to TRBJ1-5; D gene uncertain. Trimming stripped 7 bases from V and 0 bases from J, with 7 bases between. The germline CDR1 and CDR2 sequences are LGHNT and FRNRAP. CDR3 length equals 13 residues. The DNA of the CDR3 is TGTGCTAGTGCCATGGGTAGCAATCAGCCCCAGCATTTT. Its protein is CASAMGSNQPQHF.

This clone was counted once. The V call is TRBV7-2, the J call TRBJ2-7; no reliable D call. CDR1 SGHTA and CDR2 FQGNSA come from the germline V gene. The CDR3 spans 12 residues. V gave up 6 bases and J gave up 7 bases, with 13 bases separating them. The CDR3 bases are TGTGCCAGCAGGTATAGTTGGGGAGAGCAGTACTTC. Its protein is CASRYSWGEQYF.